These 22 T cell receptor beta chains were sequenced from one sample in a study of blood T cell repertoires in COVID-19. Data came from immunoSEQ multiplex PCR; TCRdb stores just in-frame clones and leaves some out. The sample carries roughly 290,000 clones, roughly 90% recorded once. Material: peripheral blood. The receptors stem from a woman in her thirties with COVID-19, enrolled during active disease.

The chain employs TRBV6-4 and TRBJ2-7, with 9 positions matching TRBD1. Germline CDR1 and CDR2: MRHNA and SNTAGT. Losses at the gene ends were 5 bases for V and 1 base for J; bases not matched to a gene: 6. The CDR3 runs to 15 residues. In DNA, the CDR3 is TGTGCCAGCAGTCCCGGGACAGGGCGTTCCTACGAGCAGTACTTC. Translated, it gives CASSPGTGRSYEQYF.

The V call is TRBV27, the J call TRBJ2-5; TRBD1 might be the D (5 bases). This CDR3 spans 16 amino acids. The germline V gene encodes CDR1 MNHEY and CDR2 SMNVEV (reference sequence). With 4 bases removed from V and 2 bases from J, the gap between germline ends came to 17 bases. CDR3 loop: CASSSRQKTLQETQYF. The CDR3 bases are TGTGCCAGCAGTTCCCGACAGAAAACCTTACAAGAGACCCAGTACTTC.

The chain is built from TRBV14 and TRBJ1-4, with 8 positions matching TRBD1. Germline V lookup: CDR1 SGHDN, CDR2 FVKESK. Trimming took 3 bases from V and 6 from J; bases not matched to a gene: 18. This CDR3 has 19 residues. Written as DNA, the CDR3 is TGTGCCAGCAGCCAGGGGACCAGGGGGCGCGTTGGAAAATATGAAAAACTGTTTTTT. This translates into CASSQGTRGRVGKYEKLFF. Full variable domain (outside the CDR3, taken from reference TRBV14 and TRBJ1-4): EAGVTQFPSHSVIEKGQTVTLRCDPISGHDNLYWYRRVMGKEIKFLLHFVKESKQDESGMPNNRFLAERTGGTYSTLKVQPAELEDSGVYFCASSQGTRGRVGKYEKLFFGSGTQLSVL.

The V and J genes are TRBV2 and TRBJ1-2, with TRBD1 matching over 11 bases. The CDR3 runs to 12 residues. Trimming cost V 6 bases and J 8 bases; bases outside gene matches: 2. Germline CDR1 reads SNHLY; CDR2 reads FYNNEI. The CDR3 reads CASRGQGDGYTF. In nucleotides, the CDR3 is TGTGCCAGCAGGGGACAGGGGGACGGCTACACCTTC.

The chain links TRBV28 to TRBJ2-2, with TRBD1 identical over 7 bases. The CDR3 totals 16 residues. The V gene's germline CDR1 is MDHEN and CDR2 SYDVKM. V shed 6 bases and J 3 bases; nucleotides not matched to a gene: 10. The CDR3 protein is CASSRFTGADTGELFF. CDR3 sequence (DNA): TGTGCCAGCAGCCGCTTTACAGGGGCGGACACCGGGGAGCTGTTTTTT.

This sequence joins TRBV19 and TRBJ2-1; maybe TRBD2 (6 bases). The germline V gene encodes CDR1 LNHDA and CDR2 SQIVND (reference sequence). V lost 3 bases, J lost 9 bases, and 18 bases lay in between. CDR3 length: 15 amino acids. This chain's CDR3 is CASSMQAGPLREQFF. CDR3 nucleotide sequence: TGTGCCAGTAGTATGCAAGCGGGCCCCCTCCGTGAGCAGTTCTTC.

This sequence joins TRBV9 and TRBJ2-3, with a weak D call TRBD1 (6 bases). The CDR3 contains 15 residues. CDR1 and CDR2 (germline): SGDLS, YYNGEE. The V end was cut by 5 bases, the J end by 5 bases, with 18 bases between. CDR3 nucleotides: TGTGCCAGCAGTCTCGGGCCCTTAGGGGGAGATACGCAGTATTTT. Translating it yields CASSLGPLGGDTQYF. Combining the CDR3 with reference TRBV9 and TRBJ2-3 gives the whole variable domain DSGVTQTPKHLITATGQRVTLRCSPRSGDLSVYWYQQSLDQGLQFLIQYYNGEERAKGNILERFSAQQFPDLHSELNLSSLELGDSALYFCASSLGPLGGDTQYFGPGTRLTVL.

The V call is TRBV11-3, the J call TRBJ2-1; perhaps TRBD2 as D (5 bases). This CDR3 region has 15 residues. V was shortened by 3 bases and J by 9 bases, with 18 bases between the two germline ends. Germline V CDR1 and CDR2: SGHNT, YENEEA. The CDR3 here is CASSLRGHHSREQFF. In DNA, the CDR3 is TGTGCCAGCAGCTTGCGCGGGCACCATTCTCGTGAGCAGTTCTTC.

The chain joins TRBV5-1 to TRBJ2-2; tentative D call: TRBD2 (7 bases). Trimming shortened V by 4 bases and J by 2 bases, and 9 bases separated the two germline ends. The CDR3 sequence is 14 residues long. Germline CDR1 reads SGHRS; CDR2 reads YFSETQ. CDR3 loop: CASSRGGNTGELFF. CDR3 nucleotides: TGCGCCAGCAGCAGGGGGGGTAACACCGGGGAGCTGTTTTTT.

In DNA form, the CDR3 reads TGTGCCAGCAGTGCTGGGACTCCCACAGATACGCAGTATTTT. This encodes CASSAGTPTDTQYF. V is TRBV6-2 or TRBV6-3 and J is TRBJ2-3; D perhaps matches TRBD2 (6 bases). The germline V gene encodes CDR1 MNHEY and CDR2 SVGEGT. V was pared by 5 bases and J by 2 bases, with 11 bases between. The CDR3 has 14 residues.

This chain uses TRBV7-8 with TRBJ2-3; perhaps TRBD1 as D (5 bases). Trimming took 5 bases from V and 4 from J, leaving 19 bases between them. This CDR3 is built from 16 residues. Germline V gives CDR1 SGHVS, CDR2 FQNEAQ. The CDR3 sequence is CASSPETSPRADTQYF. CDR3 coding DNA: TGTGCCAGCAGCCCGGAGACCTCACCCAGGGCAGATACGCAGTATTTT.

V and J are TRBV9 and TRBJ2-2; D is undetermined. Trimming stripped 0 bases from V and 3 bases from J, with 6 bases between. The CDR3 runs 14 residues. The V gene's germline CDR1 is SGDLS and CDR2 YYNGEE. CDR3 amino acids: CASSVGPDTGELFF. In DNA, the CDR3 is TGTGCCAGCAGCGTAGGTCCGGACACCGGGGAGCTGTTTTTT. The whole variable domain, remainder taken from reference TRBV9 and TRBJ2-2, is DSGVTQTPKHLITATGQRVTLRCSPRSGDLSVYWYQQSLDQGLQFLIQYYNGEERAKGNILERFSAQQFPDLHSELNLSSLELGDSALYFCASSVGPDTGELFFGEGSRLTVL.

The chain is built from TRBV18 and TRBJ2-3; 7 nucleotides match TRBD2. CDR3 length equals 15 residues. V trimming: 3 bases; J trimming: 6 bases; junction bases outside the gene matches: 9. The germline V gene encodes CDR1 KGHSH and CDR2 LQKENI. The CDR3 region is CASSPIAGRRDTQYF. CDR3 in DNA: TGTGCCAGCTCACCGATAGCGGGTAGAAGGGATACGCAGTATTTT.

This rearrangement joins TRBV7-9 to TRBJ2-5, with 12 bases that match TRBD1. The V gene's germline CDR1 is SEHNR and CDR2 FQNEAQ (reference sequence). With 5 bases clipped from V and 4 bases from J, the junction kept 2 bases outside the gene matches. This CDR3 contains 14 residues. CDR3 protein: CASSGTGGRETQYF. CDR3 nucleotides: TGTGCCAGCAGCGGGACAGGGGGCCGAGAGACCCAGTACTTC.

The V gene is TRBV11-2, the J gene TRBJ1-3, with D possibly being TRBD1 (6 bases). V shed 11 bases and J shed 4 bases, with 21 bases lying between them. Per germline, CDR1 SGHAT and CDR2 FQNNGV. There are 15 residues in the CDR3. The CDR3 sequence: CAPRRGATAGNTIYF. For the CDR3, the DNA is TGTGCCCCGCGACGGGGGGCCACCGCCGGAAACACCATATATTTT.

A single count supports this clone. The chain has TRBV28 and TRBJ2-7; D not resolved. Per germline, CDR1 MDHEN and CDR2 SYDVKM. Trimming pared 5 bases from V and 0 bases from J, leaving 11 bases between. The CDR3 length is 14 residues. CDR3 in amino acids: CASSPTPSSYEQYF. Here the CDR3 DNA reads TGTGCCAGCAGTCCGACACCGAGCTCCTACGAGCAGTACTTC.

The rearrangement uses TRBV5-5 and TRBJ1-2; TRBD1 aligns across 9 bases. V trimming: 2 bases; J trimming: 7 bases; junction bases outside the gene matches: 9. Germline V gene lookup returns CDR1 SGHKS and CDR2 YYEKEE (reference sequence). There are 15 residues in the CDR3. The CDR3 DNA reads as TGTGCCAGCAGCTTCAACGGACAGGGGATCCTTGGCTACACCTTC. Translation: CASSFNGQGILGYTF.

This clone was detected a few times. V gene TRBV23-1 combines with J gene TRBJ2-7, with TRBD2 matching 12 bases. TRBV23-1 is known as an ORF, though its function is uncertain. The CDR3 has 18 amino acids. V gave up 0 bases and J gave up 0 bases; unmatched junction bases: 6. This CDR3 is CASSQSPTSGRVSYEQYF. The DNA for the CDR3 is TGCGCCAGCAGTCAATCCCCGACTAGCGGGAGAGTCTCCTACGAGCAGTACTTC.

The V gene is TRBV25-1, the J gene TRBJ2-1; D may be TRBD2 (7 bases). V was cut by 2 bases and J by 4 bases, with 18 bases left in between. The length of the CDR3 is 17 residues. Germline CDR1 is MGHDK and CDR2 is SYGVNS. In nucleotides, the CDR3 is TGTGCCAGCAGTGAAGTAGGGGGGGCATATTCTTACAATGAGCAGTTCTTC. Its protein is CASSEVGGAYSYNEQFF.

CDR3 coding DNA: TGCGCCACAGAGAGGACAGGAGGTATCCAAGAGACCCAGTACTTC. Residues: CATERTGGIQETQYF. The V call is TRBV10-2, the J call TRBJ2-5, with 7 bases identical to TRBD1. Germline lookup yields CDR1 WSHSY and CDR2 SAAADI. V was pared by 10 bases and J by 1 base, with 12 bases of the junction left unmatched. This CDR3 spans 15 amino acids.

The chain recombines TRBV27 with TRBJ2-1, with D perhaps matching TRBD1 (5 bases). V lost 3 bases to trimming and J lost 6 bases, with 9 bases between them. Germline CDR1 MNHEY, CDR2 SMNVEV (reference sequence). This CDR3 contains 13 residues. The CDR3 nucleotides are TGTGCCAGCAGTTTTACAGGACGCAATGAGCAGTTCTTC. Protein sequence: CASSFTGRNEQFF.

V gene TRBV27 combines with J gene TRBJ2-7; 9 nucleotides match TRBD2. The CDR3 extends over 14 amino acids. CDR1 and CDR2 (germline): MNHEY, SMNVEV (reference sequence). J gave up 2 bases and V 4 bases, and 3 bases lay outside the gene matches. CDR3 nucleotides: TGTGCCAGCAGTTCTAGCGGGAACACCTACGAGCAGTACTTC. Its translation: CASSSSGNTYEQYF.